The rows below give T cell receptor beta chains drawn from one sample of a study of PD-L1 blockade in urothelial cancer. Here immunoSEQ multiplex PCR was the method, and the copy in TCRdb shows in-frame clones only, minus some. The sample has about 87,000 clones; roughly nine tenths are singletons. Here the sequenced sample was PBMCs, taken around atezolizumab (anti-PD-L1) treatment. The receptors shown here come from an elderly woman with urothelial cancer. Each CDR3 is given with its conserved first and last residue. A D gene is named only where the DNA matches it firmly. Part of the rows lack a size; the others show once, few, many or a class for expanded clones.

abundance	v_gene	j_gene	d_gene	CDR3nt	CDR3aa
NA	TRBV28	TRBJ2-7	TRBD1	TGTGCCAGCAGTTCCCCCCAACGACAGGGGACGTACGAGCAGTACTTC	CASSSPQRQGTYEQYF
NA	TRBV2	TRBJ2-7	NA	TGTGCCAGCAGTGATCGACAGTTGTCCTACGAGCAGTACTTC	CASSDRQLSYEQYF
NA	TRBV11-2	TRBJ2-1	NA	TGTGCCAGCAGCTTAGATCGGGGAAATGAGCAGTTCTTC	CASSLDRGNEQFF
once	TRBV29-1	TRBJ2-1	NA	TGCAGCGTTGACCCGGGGACCTACAATGAGCAGTTCTTC	CSVDPGTYNEQFF
NA	TRBV9	TRBJ2-1	NA	TGTGCCAGCAGCGCAGTCCTAGCAGCTGAGCAGTTCTTC	CASSAVLAAEQFF
few	TRBV11-1	TRBJ1-1	NA	TGTGCCAGCAGCTTAGGTCTCGGGACTGAAGCTTTCTTT	CASSLGLGTEAFF
NA	TRBV19	TRBJ1-1	TRBD1	TGTGCCAGTAGCCACCAGACAGGGAAGGCTGAAGCTTTCTTT	CASSHQTGKAEAFF
NA	TRBV15	TRBJ2-3	NA	TGTGCCACCAGCAGAGTAGGAGGGAGTGGGACAGATACGCAGTATTTT	CATSRVGGSGTDTQYF
NA	TRBV25-1	TRBJ2-1	TRBD2	TGTGCCAGCAGTCCAGGACTAGCGGGGCCGCAGTTCTTC	CASSPGLAGPQFF
NA	TRBV27	TRBJ1-3	NA	TGTGCCAGCAGTTTACGCGGTCCGGTCGGACTCTCTGGAAACACCATATATTTT	CASSLRGPVGLSGNTIYF